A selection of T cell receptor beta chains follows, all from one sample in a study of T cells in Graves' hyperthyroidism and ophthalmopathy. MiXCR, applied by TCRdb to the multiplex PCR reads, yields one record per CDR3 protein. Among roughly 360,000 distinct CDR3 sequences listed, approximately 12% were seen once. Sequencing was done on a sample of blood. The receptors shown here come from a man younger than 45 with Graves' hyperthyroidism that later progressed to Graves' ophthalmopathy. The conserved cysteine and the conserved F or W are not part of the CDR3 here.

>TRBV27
ASGLQGGLNYGHT
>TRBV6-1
ASSENNMDNEQF
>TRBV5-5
ASSLSGVETQY
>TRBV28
ASSPFSYEQY
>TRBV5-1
ASSSTSTDPQY
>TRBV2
ASTHRRWGYGGELF
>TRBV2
ASSETRRETQY
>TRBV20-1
SARDSGRGNQPQH
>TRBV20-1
SARDSVGGELF
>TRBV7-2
ASSQDRGNQPQH